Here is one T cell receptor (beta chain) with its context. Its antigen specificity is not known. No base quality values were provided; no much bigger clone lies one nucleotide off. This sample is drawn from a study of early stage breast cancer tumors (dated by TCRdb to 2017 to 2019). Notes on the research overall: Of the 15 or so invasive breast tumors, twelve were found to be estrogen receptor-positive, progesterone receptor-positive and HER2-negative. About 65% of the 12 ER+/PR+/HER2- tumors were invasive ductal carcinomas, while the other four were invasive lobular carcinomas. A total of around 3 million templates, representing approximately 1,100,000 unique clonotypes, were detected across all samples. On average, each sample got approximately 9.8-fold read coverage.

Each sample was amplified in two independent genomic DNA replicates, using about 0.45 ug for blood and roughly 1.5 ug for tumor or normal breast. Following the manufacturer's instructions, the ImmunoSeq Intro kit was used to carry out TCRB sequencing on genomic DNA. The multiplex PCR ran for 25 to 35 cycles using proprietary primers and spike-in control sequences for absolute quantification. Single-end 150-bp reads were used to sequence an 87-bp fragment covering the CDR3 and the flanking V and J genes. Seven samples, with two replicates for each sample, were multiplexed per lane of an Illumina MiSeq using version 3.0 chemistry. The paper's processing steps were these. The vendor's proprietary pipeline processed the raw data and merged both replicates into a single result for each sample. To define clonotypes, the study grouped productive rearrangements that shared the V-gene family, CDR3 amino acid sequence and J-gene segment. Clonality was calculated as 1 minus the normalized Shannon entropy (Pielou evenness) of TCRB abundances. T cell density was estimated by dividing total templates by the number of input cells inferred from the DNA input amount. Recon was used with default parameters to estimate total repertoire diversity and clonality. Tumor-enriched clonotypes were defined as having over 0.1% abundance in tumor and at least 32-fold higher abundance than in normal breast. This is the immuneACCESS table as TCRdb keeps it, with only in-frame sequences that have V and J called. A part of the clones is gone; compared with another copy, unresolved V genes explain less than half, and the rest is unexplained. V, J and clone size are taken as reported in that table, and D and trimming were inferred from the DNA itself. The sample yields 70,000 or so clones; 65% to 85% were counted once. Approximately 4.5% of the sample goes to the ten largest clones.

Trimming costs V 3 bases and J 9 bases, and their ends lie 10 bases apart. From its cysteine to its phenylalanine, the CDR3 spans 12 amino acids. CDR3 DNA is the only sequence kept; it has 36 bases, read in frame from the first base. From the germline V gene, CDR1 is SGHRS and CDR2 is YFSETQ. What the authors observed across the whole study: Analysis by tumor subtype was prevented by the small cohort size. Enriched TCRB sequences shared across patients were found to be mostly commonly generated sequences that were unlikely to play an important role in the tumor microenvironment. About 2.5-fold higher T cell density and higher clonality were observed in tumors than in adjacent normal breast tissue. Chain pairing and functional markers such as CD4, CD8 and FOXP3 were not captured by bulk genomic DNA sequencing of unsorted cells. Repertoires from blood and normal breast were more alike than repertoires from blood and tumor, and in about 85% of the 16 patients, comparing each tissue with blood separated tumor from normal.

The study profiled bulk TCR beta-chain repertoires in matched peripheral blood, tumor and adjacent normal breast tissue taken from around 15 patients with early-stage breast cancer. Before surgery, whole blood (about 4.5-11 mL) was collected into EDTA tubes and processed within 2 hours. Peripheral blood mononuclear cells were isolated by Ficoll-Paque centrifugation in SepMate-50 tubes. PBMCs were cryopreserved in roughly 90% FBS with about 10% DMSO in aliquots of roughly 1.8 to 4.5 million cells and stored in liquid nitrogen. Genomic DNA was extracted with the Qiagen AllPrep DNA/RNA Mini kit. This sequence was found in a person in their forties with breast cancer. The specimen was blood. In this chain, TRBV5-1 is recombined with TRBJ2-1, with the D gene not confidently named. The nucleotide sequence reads TGCGCCAGCAGCTCAAGAGTAACTGAGCAGTTCTTC. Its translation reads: CASSSRVTEQFF.